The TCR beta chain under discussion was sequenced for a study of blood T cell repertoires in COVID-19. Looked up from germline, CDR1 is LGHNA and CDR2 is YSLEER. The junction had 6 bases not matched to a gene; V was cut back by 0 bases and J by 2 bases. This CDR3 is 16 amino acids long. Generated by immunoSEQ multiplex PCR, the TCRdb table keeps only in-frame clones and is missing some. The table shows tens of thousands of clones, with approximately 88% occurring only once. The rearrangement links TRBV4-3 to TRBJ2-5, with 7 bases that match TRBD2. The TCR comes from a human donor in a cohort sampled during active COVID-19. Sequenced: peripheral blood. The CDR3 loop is CASSQEPGGTQETQYF. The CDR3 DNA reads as TGCGCCAGCAGCCAAGAGCCCGGGGGGACGCAAGAGACCCAGTACTTC.